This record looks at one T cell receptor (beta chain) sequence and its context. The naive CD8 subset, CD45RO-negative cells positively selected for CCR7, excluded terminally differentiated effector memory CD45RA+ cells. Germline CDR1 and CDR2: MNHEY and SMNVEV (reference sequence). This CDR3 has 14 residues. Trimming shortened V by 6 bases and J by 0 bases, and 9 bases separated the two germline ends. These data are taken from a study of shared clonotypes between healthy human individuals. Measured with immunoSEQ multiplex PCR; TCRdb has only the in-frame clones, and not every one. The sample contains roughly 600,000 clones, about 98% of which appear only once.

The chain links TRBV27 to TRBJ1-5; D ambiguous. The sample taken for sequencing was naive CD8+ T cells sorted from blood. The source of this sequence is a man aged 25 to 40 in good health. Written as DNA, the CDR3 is TGTGCCAGCAGCCTCGGATATAGCAATCAGCCCCAGCATTTT. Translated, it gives CASSLGYSNQPQHF.